The source of this T cell receptor beta chain is a study of vaccination effects on CD4 cells after COVID-19. Study-wide points: Relatively few convalescent patients took part in the study, which had no early post-infection timepoints.

Turning to this clone: The antigen is unknown.

The assay was immunoSEQ multiplex PCR, and TCRdb's table has in-frame clones only and misses some. This sample carries 20,000 to 25,000 clones, 70% to 80% of them seen once, and the ten largest clones take 35% to 45%. Antigen-specific CD4+ T cells expanded by the ViraFEST assay with viral peptide pools were then sequenced. Isolating CD4+ T cells followed more than eight days of culture. PCR-confirmed SARS-CoV-2 infection occurred in the person between March and December 2020. After two million PBMC were placed in each well, they were cultured with approximately 9.4 IU/ml IL-2 and about 10 ug/ml peptides. A half-volume exchange with IL-2 medium occurred on days 3 and 7. The receptor was isolated from a human donor who had a prior SARS-CoV-2 infection. The sample consisted of CD4+ T cells from PBMCs cultured with a peptide pool, taken before COVID-19 vaccination.

The CDR3 is CASSPGTGSYEQYF. The CDR3 DNA reads TGTGCCAGCTCACCAGGGACGGGAAGTTACGAGCAGTACTTC. V gene TRBV18 combines with J gene TRBJ2-7, with D possibly called TRBD1 or TRBD2 (5 bases each). Germline CDR1 KGHSH, CDR2 LQKENI. The CDR3 contains 14 residues. V dropped 2 bases and J dropped 4 bases, with 12 bases sitting between them. The full variable domain, in which reference TRBV18 and TRBJ2-7 provide the parts outside the CDR3, is NAGVMQNPRHLVRRRGQEARLRCSPMKGHSHVYWYRQLPEEGLKFMVYLQKENIIDESGMPKERFSAEFPKEGPSILRIQQVVRGDSAAYFCASSPGTGSYEQYFGPGTRLTVT.